A single sample is the source of the 3 T cell receptor beta chains below, sequenced in a study of blood T cell repertoires in COVID-19 (TCRdb year 2020). Library preparation used the immunoSEQ multiplex PCR assay. Entries here come from immuneACCESS through TCRdb and include only in-frame sequences with V and J called. Some clones fail to appear in such tables; in the studies checked, an unresolved V gene covers under half of the shortfall, and the cause of the remainder is unknown. The sample data list around 270,000 clones, and approximately 90% of these were observed just once. The ten biggest clones cover roughly 5% of the sample. The sample comprised peripheral blood. Receptors originate from a man aged 40-55 years with acute or convalescent COVID-19.

CDR3 residues: CASSVGVLNTEAFF. The CDR3 bases are TGTGCCAGCAGCGTAGGAGTTCTGAACACTGAAGCTTTCTTT. The chain uses TRBV9 and TRBJ1-1, with D unclear. Trimming left V 0 bases short and J 0 bases short, with 6 bases between. Germline assignment: CDR1 SGDLS and CDR2 YYNGEE. CDR3 length: 14 amino acids.

This chain uses TRBV27 with TRBJ2-7; 10 positions agree with TRBD1. The ends lost 6 bases at V and 2 bases at J; junction bases unmatched: 10. CDR3 size: 16 residues. Per the germline V gene, CDR1 is MNHEY and CDR2 is SMNVEV (reference sequence). Here the CDR3 reads CASRPSRGQGAYEQYF. The CDR3 bases are TGTGCCAGCAGGCCTTCCCGAGGACAGGGGGCCTACGAGCAGTACTTC.

The gene calls are TRBV30 and TRBJ1-4, with 7 bases identical to TRBD1. The V gene's germline CDR1 is GTSNPN and CDR2 SVGIG (reference sequence). The CDR3 length is 14 residues. Trimming removed 0 bases from V and 7 bases from J; junction bases left unmatched: 5. DNA of the CDR3: TGTGCCTGGAGTGTAAGGGGGCAGAGTGAAAAACTGTTTTTT. Translated: CAWSVRGQSEKLFF.